The rows below give T cell receptor beta chains drawn from one sample of a study of breast tumors, draining lymph nodes, adjacent tissues. MiXCR, run by TCRdb on the multiplex PCR reads, gives a single entry per CDR3 protein. The sample yields roughly 220,000 distinct CDR3 sequences, 30% to 35% seen once. The sequenced sample consisted of axillary lymph node tissue. The receptors here all came from a female donor with breast cancer. Some clones in this sample may be carry-over from other donors' samples. The CDR3 runs from the conserved cysteine through the conserved F or W. Fields, in order: J gene, D gene, clone size, V gene, CDR3 protein, CDR3 DNA. The D gene is left open where the match is weak. Rows give clone size only sometimes, using once, few, many, or a class for an expanded clone.

TRBJ2-3	-	many	TRBV4-3	CASSLNQGTDTQYF	TGCGCCAGCAGCCTCAATCAGGGCACAGATACGCAGTATTTT
TRBJ2-7	TRBD2	many	TRBV6-5	CASSYGGRAYEQYF	TGTGCCAGCAGTTACGGCGGGAGGGCTTACGAGCAGTACTTC
TRBJ2-1	-	-	TRBV5-6	CASSFRTKFGFF	TGTGCCAGCAGCTTTCGTACAAAATTTGGGTTCTTC
TRBJ1-2	-	many	TRBV6-5	CASGGVTIRGSYGYTF	TGTGCCAGTGGCGGGGTCACGATCAGGGGTAGCTATGGCTACACCTTC
TRBJ1-2	TRBD1	many	TRBV7-9	CASSFPGQGAGGYTF	TGTGCCAGCAGCTTTCCGGGACAGGGGGCTGGGGGCTACACCTTC
TRBJ2-3	-	-	TRBV20-1	CSALSRRSQDTQYF	TGCAGTGCTTTATCTAGGAGGTCACAAGATACGCAGTATTTT
TRBJ2-5	TRBD2	many	TRBV19	CASSILAGGLETQYF	TGTGCCAGTAGTATTCTAGCGGGAGGGTTAGAGACCCAGTACTTC
TRBJ2-7	-	many	TRBV20-1	CSAHRSENEQYF	TGCAGTGCCCACAGATCAGAGAACGAGCAGTACTTC
TRBJ1-2	-	-	TRBV29-1	CSVEPQANYGYTF	TGCAGCGTTGAGCCACAGGCGAACTATGGCTACACCTTC
TRBJ1-3	-	many	TRBV12-3/TRBV12-4	CASRASRKSGNTIYF	TGTGCCAGCAGGGCAAGCCGAAAATCCGGAAACACCATATATTTT
TRBJ2-7	-	many	TRBV4-1	CASSPTGFSTGEQYF	TGCGCCAGCAGCCCCACAGGGTTTTCGACCGGGGAGCAGTACTTC
TRBJ1-5	-	many	TRBV11-2	CASSLVTGAGQPQHF	TGTGCCAGCAGCTTAGTTACGGGGGCAGGACAGCCCCAGCATTTT
TRBJ2-6	TRBD1	many	TRBV19	CASSAGRTGIGGGGGVLTF	TGTGCCAGTAGTGCAGGAAGGACAGGGATCGGGGGTGGTGGGGGCGTCCTGACTTTC
TRBJ1-4	-	-	TRBV6-4	CASSERGSGEKLFF	TGTGCCAGCAGTGAACGGGGAAGCGGTGAAAAACTGTTTTTT
TRBJ2-7	-	many	TRBV20-1	CSASSSHYEQYF	TGCAGTGCTAGTTCCAGCCACTACGAGCAGTACTTC
TRBJ2-7	TRBD2	many	TRBV5-1	CASSLAGGEGGEQYF	TGCGCCAGCAGCTTGGCCGGAGGGGAGGGTGGCGAGCAGTACTTC
TRBJ2-3	TRBD1	-	TRBV7-8	CASSLRTGGMLDTQYF	TGTGCCAGCAGCTTAAGAACAGGGGGCATGTTAGATACGCAGTATTTT
TRBJ1-6	-	-	TRBV12-3/TRBV12-4	CASSSLMNGSPLHF	TGTGCCAGCAGTTCTCTAATGAATGGTTCACCCCTCCACTTT
TRBJ1-5	-	many	TRBV12-3/TRBV12-4	CASSQDGDSNQPQHF	TGTGCCAGCAGCCAGGACGGTGATAGCAATCAGCCCCAGCATTTT
TRBJ2-2	TRBD1	many	TRBV7-3	CASSPAGGGELFF	TGTGCCAGCAGCCCCGCAGGGGGCGGGGAGCTGTTTTTT
TRBJ2-6	-	-	TRBV12-3/TRBV12-4	CASSISGTWEADVLTF	TGTGCCAGCAGTATCTCCGGGACTTGGGAAGCCGACGTCCTGACTTTC
TRBJ2-5	TRBD2	-	TRBV11-3	CASSLSGTGGVRETQYF	TGTGCCAGCAGCTTGAGCGGGACCGGGGGGGTTAGGGAGACCCAGTACTTC